These 18 T cell receptor beta chains share one sample of origin, sequenced in a study of T cell responses to AZD1222 COVID-19 vaccine. Sequenced by immunoSEQ multiplex PCR; TCRdb stores in-frame clones only, minus some. The sample includes approximately 110,000 clones, roughly 87% of them seen just once. This sample comprised peripheral blood, obtained on day 0 of AZD1222 vaccination. These receptors were taken from an adult in good health.

The rearrangement uses TRBV19 and TRBJ2-2, with D perhaps TRBD2 (5 bases). The CDR3 is 15 amino acids. CDR1 is LNHDA, CDR2 SQIVND, per germline (reference sequence). V was shortened by 6 bases and J by 5 bases, with 16 bases between the two germline ends. This CDR3 reads CASRDRGIGTGELFF. For the CDR3, the DNA is TGTGCCAGTAGAGATCGGGGTATAGGTACCGGGGAGCTGTTTTTT.

This chain connects TRBV30 to TRBJ2-7; tentatively, D is TRBD1 (5 bases). Per germline, CDR1 GTSNPN and CDR2 SVGIG (reference sequence). The CDR3 totals 12 residues. V dropped 0 bases and J dropped 11 bases, with 14 bases sitting between them. CDR3 loop: CAWSVTGSSKYF. The CDR3 nucleotides are TGTGCCTGGAGTGTAACAGGTTCGAGCAAGTACTTC.

J is TRBJ2-7 and V is TRBV18; D tentatively reads TRBD1 or TRBD2 (5 bases each). CDR3 length: 14 amino acids. Trimming removed 8 bases at V and 2 bases at J, with 16 bases between. CDR1 is KGHSH, CDR2 LQKENI, per germline. The CDR3 loop reads CASLRDPLTYEQYF. CDR3 in DNA: TGTGCCAGCCTCCGGGACCCACTAACCTACGAGCAGTACTTC.

The J gene is TRBJ2-3, the V gene TRBV4-2; D uncertain. Trimming took 6 bases from V and 2 from J, leaving 12 bases between them. The CDR3 is made up of 14 amino acids. Per the germline V gene, CDR1 is LGHNA and CDR2 is YNFKEQ. CDR3 bases: TGTGCCAGCAGAGGTGGGTCTTTCACAGATACGCAGTATTTT. Translated, it gives CASRGGSFTDTQYF.

The rearrangement joins TRBV11-3 to TRBJ1-2, with D possibly being TRBD1 (6 bases). V lost 2 bases and J lost 7, with 11 bases in between. Germline values: CDR1 SGHNT, CDR2 YENEEA. The CDR3 has 13 residues. This CDR3 reads CASSLSGGAGYTF. For the CDR3, the DNA is TGTGCCAGCAGCTTATCGGGGGGGGCTGGCTACACCTTC.

The rearrangement uses TRBV12-3 or TRBV12-4 and TRBJ2-1; D may be TRBD1 (5 bases). The V end was cut by 5 bases, the J end by 4 bases, with 9 bases between. The length of the CDR3 is 13 residues. The CDR3 loop is CASSPNRYNEQFF. CDR3 nucleotides: TGTGCCAGCAGTCCCAACAGGTACAATGAGCAGTTCTTC.

The V and J genes are TRBV5-1 and TRBJ2-2; D gene unclear. The CDR3 totals 16 residues. V was clipped by 4 bases and J by 0 bases, with 13 bases between them. Per the germline V gene, CDR1 is SGHRS and CDR2 is YFSETQ. CDR3 sequence (DNA): TGCGCCAGCAGCCTGATCCCGGCCCCGAACACCGGGGAGCTGTTTTTT. This encodes CASSLIPAPNTGELFF. The full variable domain, completed using reference TRBV5-1 and TRBJ2-2, is KAGVTQTPRYLIKTRGQQVTLSCSPISGHRSVSWYQQTPGQGLQFLFEYFSETQRNKGNFPGRFSGRQFSNSRSEMNVSTLELGDSALYLCASSLIPAPNTGELFFGEGSRLTVL.

The V and J genes are TRBV24-1 and TRBJ2-5, with D maybe TRBD1 (6 bases). The CDR3 is 15 amino acids. Trimming took 3 bases from V and 4 from J, leaving 14 bases between them. Germline V CDR1 and CDR2: KGHDR, SFDVKD. CDR3 nucleotide sequence: TGTGCCACCAGTGATCCCACAGGGCCCGGAGAGACCCAGTACTTC. As protein: CATSDPTGPGETQYF.

This chain connects TRBV6-2 or TRBV6-3 to TRBJ1-2; 11 nucleotides align to TRBD1. Germline V gene data show CDR1 as MNHEY and CDR2 as SVGEGT. The CDR3 length is 15 residues. J gave up 8 bases and V 2 bases, and 7 bases lay outside the gene matches. CDR3 sequence (DNA): TGTGCCAGCAGTTACGGGACAGGGGGAGGAAGAGGCTACACCTTC. It yields the protein CASSYGTGGGRGYTF.

J is TRBJ1-2 and V is TRBV5-4, with 8 bases fitting TRBD1. Germline CDR1 and CDR2: SGHNT and YYREEE (reference sequence). Losses at the gene ends were 4 bases for V and 7 bases for J; bases not matched to a gene: 6. The CDR3 contains 13 residues. The CDR3 sequence is CASSQTGVGGYTF. The DNA of the CDR3 is TGTGCCAGCAGCCAGACAGGGGTTGGTGGCTACACCTTC.

This clone was picked up one time. The V gene is TRBV2, the J gene TRBJ1-4; D unresolved. Germline V gives CDR1 SNHLY, CDR2 FYNNEI. V lost 6 bases and J 5 bases, leaving 16 bases between the germline ends. The CDR3 extends over 15 amino acids. CDR3 in DNA: TGTGCCAGCAGCTACGAGACGGTAGAGAATGAAAAACTGTTTTTT. Translated: CASSYETVENEKLFF.

This clone is a singleton in its sample. The J gene is TRBJ2-7, the V gene TRBV11-3; weak D call: TRBD2 (7 bases). CDR3 length equals 14 residues. The V gene lost 7 bases and the J gene lost 4 bases, with 17 bases spanning the gap. Per the germline V gene, CDR1 is SGHNT and CDR2 is YENEEA. The CDR3 nucleotides are TGTGCCAGCACCCCGGGGGGCCCACCTTACGAGCAGTACTTC. Translating gives CASTPGGPPYEQYF. The variable domain in full, with the rest retrieved from reference TRBV11-3 and TRBJ2-7, is EAGVVQSPRYKIIEKKQPVAFWCNPISGHNTLYWYLQNLGQGPELLIRYENEEAVDDSQLPKDRFSAERLKGVDSTLKIQPAELGDSAVYLCASTPGGPPYEQYFGPGTRLTVT.

The rearrangement links TRBV3-1 (or the pseudogene TRBV3-2) to TRBJ2-7; 13 nucleotides agree with TRBD2. With V trimmed by 4 bases and J by 5 bases, 8 bases remained unmatched. CDR3 length: 16 residues. In germline, CDR1 is LGHDT, CDR2 YNNKEL (reference sequence). The CDR3 loop is CASSRGLAGVGNEQYF. CDR3 bases: TGTGCCAGCAGCCGTGGACTAGCGGGAGTTGGGAACGAGCAGTACTTC.

This chain links TRBV4-3 with TRBJ2-7, with 8 bases lining up with TRBD1. This CDR3 has 14 amino acids. Trimming at V came to 1 base and at J to 4 bases, leaving 3 bases not matched to a gene. Per germline, CDR1 LGHNA and CDR2 YSLEER. CDR3 region: CASSQGRGRYEQYF. Here the CDR3 DNA reads TGCGCCAGCAGCCAAGGCAGGGGGCGATACGAGCAGTACTTC.

V gene TRBV20-1 combines with J gene TRBJ2-5, with D unclear. Germline V gene data show CDR1 as DFQATT and CDR2 as SNEGSKA (reference sequence). This CDR3 is built from 11 residues. Trimming left V 0 bases short and J 5 bases short, with 4 bases between. The CDR3 region has the DNA TGCAGTGCTAGAGATCGGGAGACCCAGTACTTC. It yields the protein CSARDRETQYF.

The rearrangement uses TRBV6-5 and TRBJ1-6; D gene ambiguous. Germline CDR1 is MNHEY and CDR2 is SVGAGI. The CDR3 loop spans 14 amino acids. V was cut by 0 bases and J by 5 bases, with 5 bases left in between. CDR3 DNA: TGTGCCAGCAGTTACTCTAGTCATAATTCACCCCTCCACTTT. This codes for CASSYSSHNSPLHF.

The chain is built from TRBV3-1 (or the pseudogene TRBV3-2) and TRBJ1-2, with 7 nucleotides matching TRBD1. The germline V gene encodes CDR1 LGHDT and CDR2 YNNKEL (reference sequence). Trimming removed 4 bases from V and 0 bases from J; junction bases left unmatched: 5. CDR3 length: 15 amino acids. In DNA form, the CDR3 reads TGTGCCAGCAGCCCTCAAGGACAGGCTAACTATGGCTACACCTTC. Translation gives CASSPQGQANYGYTF.

The chain joins TRBV6-6 to TRBJ2-1; 10 nucleotides align to TRBD2. V lost 5 bases to trimming and J lost 2 bases; unmatched junction nucleotides: 3. The germline V gene encodes CDR1 MNHNY and CDR2 SVGAGI (reference sequence). There are 15 residues in the CDR3. The CDR3 loop is CASSLGLAAYNEQFF. Here the CDR3 DNA reads TGTGCCAGCAGTCTCGGACTAGCGGCCTACAATGAGCAGTTCTTC.